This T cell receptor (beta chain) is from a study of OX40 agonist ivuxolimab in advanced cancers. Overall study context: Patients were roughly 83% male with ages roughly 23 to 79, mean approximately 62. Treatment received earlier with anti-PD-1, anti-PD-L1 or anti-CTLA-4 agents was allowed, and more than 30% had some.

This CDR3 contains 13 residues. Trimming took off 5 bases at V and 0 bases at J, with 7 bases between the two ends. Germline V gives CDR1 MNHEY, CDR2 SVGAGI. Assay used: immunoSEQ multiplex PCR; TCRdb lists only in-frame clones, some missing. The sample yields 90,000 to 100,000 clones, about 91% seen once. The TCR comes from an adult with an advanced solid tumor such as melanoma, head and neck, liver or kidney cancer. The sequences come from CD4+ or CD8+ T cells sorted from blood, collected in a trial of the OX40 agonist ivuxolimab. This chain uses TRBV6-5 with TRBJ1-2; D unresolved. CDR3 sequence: CASSPKANYGYTF. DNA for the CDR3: TGTGCCAGCAGTCCCAAAGCTAACTATGGCTACACCTTC.